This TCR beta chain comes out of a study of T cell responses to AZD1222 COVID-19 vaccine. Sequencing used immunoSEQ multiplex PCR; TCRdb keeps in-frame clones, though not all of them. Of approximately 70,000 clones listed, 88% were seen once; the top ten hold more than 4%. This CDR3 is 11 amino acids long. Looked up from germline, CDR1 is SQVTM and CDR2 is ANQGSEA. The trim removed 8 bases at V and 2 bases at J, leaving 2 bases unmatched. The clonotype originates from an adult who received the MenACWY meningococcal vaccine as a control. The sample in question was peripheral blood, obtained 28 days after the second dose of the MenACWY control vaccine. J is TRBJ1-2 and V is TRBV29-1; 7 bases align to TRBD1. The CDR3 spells CSTGQNYGYTF. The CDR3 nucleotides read TGCAGCACGGGACAGAACTATGGCTACACCTTC.